This entry concerns a single T cell receptor beta chain. Methods used by the authors: How many nucleated cells were present was estimated from reference gene primer amplification. The repertoire was sequenced with immunoSEQ multiplex PCR; TCRdb's copy has only in-frame clones and lacks some. V, J and clone size are taken as reported in that table, and D and trimming were inferred from the DNA itself. The data contain roughly 26,000 clones, around 61% of them singletons. This sample stems from a study of blood T cell repertoires in COVID-19. Trimming removed 5 bases from V and 1 base from J, with 8 bases in between. CDR3 length: 13 residues.

Sequencing was carried out using peripheral blood. The chain carries TRBV12-3 or TRBV12-4 and TRBJ1-1; D uncertain. This receptor was obtained from a man aged 55-75 years with active or convalescent COVID-19. CDR3 in amino acids: CASSPPWNTEAFF. CDR3 coding DNA: TGTGCCAGCAGTCCCCCGTGGAACACTGAAGCTTTCTTT.